The clone carrying this T cell receptor beta chain was found a few times. The antigen is undetermined. There are 15 residues in the CDR3. The V end lost 1 base, the J end lost 5 bases, and 17 bases lay between the germline ends. The germline V gene has CDR1 SQVTM and CDR2 ANQGSEA. The source of the sample is a study of cytotoxic CD8 clonotypes in ibrutinib-treated CLL. Findings and limits, study-wide: T-cell clonality at baseline went above that of age-matched healthy donors and rose and fell with circulating CD8+ T-cell counts.

Here immunoSEQ multiplex PCR was the method, and the copy in TCRdb shows in-frame clones only, minus some. Of 13,000 to 15,000 clones listed, 52% are singletons. This chain links TRBV29-1 with TRBJ1-1, with D possibly being TRBD1 (5 bases). Sequenced here: PBMCs, sampled at an approximately 23-month disease-progression time point, from a patient treated with ibrutinib. The source of this sequence is a human donor with chronic lymphocytic leukemia. The CDR3 loop is CSVEARGRLETEAFF. DNA for the CDR3: TGCAGCGTTGAAGCTAGGGGCAGGTTGGAGACTGAAGCTTTCTTT.